This T cell receptor (beta chain) was profiled in a study of shared clonotypes between healthy human individuals. On the study more broadly: Three CD4 naive, three CD4 memory, two CD8 naive and one CD8 memory plate were used per donor.

Study-wide findings and caveats: The sharing of roughly 5% of naive CD4 clonotypes was seen across several donors.

Authors' processing steps: Sequence data from immunoSEQ were junction-only and lacked quality scores; consequently, filtering differed. Assay used: immunoSEQ multiplex PCR; TCRdb lists only in-frame clones, some missing. That table furnishes V, J and clone size, whereas the DNA furnished D and trimming. The table has hundreds of thousands of clones, roughly 98% seen once. To note about this clone: Its specificity is not known.

Positive CCR7 selection of CD45RO-negative cells yielded the naive CD8 cells, and terminally differentiated effector memory CD45RA+ cells were excluded. This TCR was recovered from a man between 25 and 39 years old in good health. The specimen sequenced was naive CD8+ T cells sorted from blood.

The CDR3 DNA sequence: TGTGCCAGCAGTGAATACCATACCTCCTACGAGCAGTACTTC. This encodes CASSEYHTSYEQYF. This chain joins TRBV6-1 and TRBJ2-7; D gene uncertain. CDR3 size: 14 residues. CDR1 MNHNS and CDR2 SASEGT come from the germline V gene. V was trimmed by 2 bases and J by 0 bases, leaving 8 bases between them.